A selection of T cell receptor beta chains follows, all from one sample in a study of radiation and T cells in renal cell carcinoma. Sequenced by immunoSEQ multiplex PCR; TCRdb stores in-frame clones only, minus some. The sample lists 65,000 to 80,000 clones; about 86% were seen once. The sequencing used blood, collected from a patient whose treatment included radiotherapy and nephrectomy. These receptors originate from a woman aged 45-59 years with renal cell carcinoma. The CDR3 runs from the conserved cysteine through the conserved F or W. The order of the fields is J gene, V gene, clone size, D gene, CDR3 protein, CDR3 DNA. The D gene is left open where the match is weak. Only some rows state a clone size, as once, few, many or a class for expanded clones.

J gene: TRBJ2-7; V gene: TRBV7-3; clone size: once; D gene: -; CDR3 protein: CASSLSQAGEQYF; CDR3 DNA: TGTGCCAGCAGCTTATCGCAGGCGGGGGAGCAGTACTTC
J gene: TRBJ1-1; V gene: TRBV7-9; clone size: -; D gene: -; CDR3 protein: CASSLDLWNTEAFF; CDR3 DNA: TGTGCCAGCAGCTTAGATTTGTGGAACACTGAAGCTTTCTTT
J gene: TRBJ2-3; V gene: TRBV5-4; clone size: once; D gene: -; CDR3 protein: CASSEWLTGDTQYF; CDR3 DNA: TGTGCCAGCAGCGAATGGCTTACGGGAGATACGCAGTATTTT
J gene: TRBJ2-3; V gene: TRBV6-6; clone size: -; D gene: -; CDR3 protein: CASGPASDTQYF; CDR3 DNA: TGTGCCAGCGGCCCCGCATCAGATACGCAGTATTTT
J gene: TRBJ1-1; V gene: TRBV19; clone size: -; D gene: -; CDR3 protein: CASTPGAVGTEAFF; CDR3 DNA: TGTGCCAGTACCCCGGGGGCGGTGGGCACTGAAGCTTTCTTT
J gene: TRBJ1-5; V gene: TRBV5-4; clone size: -; D gene: -; CDR3 protein: CASSLGGSVGQPQHF; CDR3 DNA: TGTGCCAGCAGCTTGGGGGGGTCAGTAGGTCAGCCCCAGCATTTT
J gene: TRBJ1-1; V gene: TRBV9; clone size: -; D gene: -; CDR3 protein: CASSVSAMNTEAFF; CDR3 DNA: TGTGCCAGCAGCGTCTCGGCTATGAACACTGAAGCTTTCTTT
J gene: TRBJ2-7; V gene: TRBV4-1; clone size: -; D gene: -; CDR3 protein: CASSQVLVRSYEQYF; CDR3 DNA: TGCGCCAGCAGCCAAGTTCTTGTCCGCTCCTACGAGCAGTACTTC
J gene: TRBJ2-7; V gene: TRBV7-2; clone size: -; D gene: -; CDR3 protein: CASSLGTAFSEQYF; CDR3 DNA: TGTGCCAGCAGCTTAGGGACAGCTTTCAGCGAGCAGTACTTC
J gene: TRBJ1-4; V gene: TRBV28; clone size: once; D gene: TRBD1; CDR3 protein: CAGQGGEKLFF; CDR3 DNA: TGTGCCGGACAGGGTGGTGAAAAACTGTTTTTT
J gene: TRBJ2-2; V gene: TRBV19; clone size: -; D gene: -; CDR3 protein: CASRDSTGELFF; CDR3 DNA: TGTGCCAGTAGGGATTCCACCGGGGAGCTGTTTTTT
J gene: TRBJ2-2; V gene: TRBV27; clone size: -; D gene: -; CDR3 protein: CASSKNTGELFF; CDR3 DNA: TGTGCCAGCTCCAAGAACACCGGGGAGCTGTTTTTT
J gene: TRBJ1-1; V gene: TRBV7-2; clone size: -; D gene: -; CDR3 protein: CASSFGLNTEAFF; CDR3 DNA: TGTGCCAGCAGCTTCGGATTGAACACTGAAGCTTTCTTT
J gene: TRBJ1-4; V gene: TRBV28; clone size: -; D gene: -; CDR3 protein: CASSMPTLEEKLFF; CDR3 DNA: TGTGCCAGCAGTATGCCTACTTTAGAAGAAAAACTGTTTTTT
J gene: TRBJ1-3; V gene: TRBV7-2; clone size: -; D gene: TRBD1; CDR3 protein: CASSPGTGRGGNTIYF; CDR3 DNA: TGTGCCAGCAGCCCGGGGACAGGGCGGGGTGGAAACACCATATATTTT
J gene: TRBJ2-3; V gene: TRBV10-3; clone size: -; D gene: TRBD2; CDR3 protein: CAIMGSGRATDTQYF; CDR3 DNA: TGTGCCATCATGGGCAGCGGGAGGGCCACAGATACGCAGTATTTT
J gene: TRBJ1-1; V gene: TRBV5-1; clone size: -; D gene: TRBD1; CDR3 protein: CASSDGTGGDLVEAFF; CDR3 DNA: TGCGCCAGCAGCGATGGGACAGGGGGCGATTTGGTGGAAGCTTTCTTT
J gene: TRBJ1-5; V gene: TRBV5-5; clone size: -; D gene: -; CDR3 protein: CASSLEGQTDQPQHF; CDR3 DNA: TGTGCCAGCAGCTTAGAAGGACAGACTGATCAGCCCCAGCATTTT
J gene: TRBJ2-5; V gene: TRBV9; clone size: -; D gene: -; CDR3 protein: CASSVVGNEETQYF; CDR3 DNA: TGTGCCAGCAGCGTAGTGGGCAACGAAGAGACCCAGTACTTC
J gene: TRBJ2-5; V gene: TRBV28; clone size: -; D gene: -; CDR3 protein: CASTVRAVQETQYF; CDR3 DNA: TGTGCCAGCACCGTCAGGGCAGTTCAAGAGACCCAGTACTTC
J gene: TRBJ2-1; V gene: TRBV5-1; clone size: -; D gene: -; CDR3 protein: CASSLAEGTPYNEQFF; CDR3 DNA: TGCGCCAGCAGCTTGGCCGAAGGGACACCCTACAATGAGCAGTTCTTC
J gene: TRBJ1-1; V gene: TRBV7-9; clone size: once; D gene: TRBD1; CDR3 protein: CASSSQGVPEAFF; CDR3 DNA: TGTGCCAGCAGCTCACAGGGGGTTCCTGAAGCTTTCTTT
J gene: TRBJ2-1; V gene: TRBV7-2; clone size: once; D gene: -; CDR3 protein: CASSLAKSTYNEQFF; CDR3 DNA: TGTGCCAGCAGCTTAGCGAAATCCACCTACAATGAGCAGTTCTTC
J gene: TRBJ2-7; V gene: TRBV19; clone size: -; D gene: TRBD1; CDR3 protein: CASSPGQGAYEQYF; CDR3 DNA: TGTGCCAGTAGCCCGGGACAGGGGGCCTACGAGCAGTACTTC
J gene: TRBJ1-1; V gene: TRBV4-3; clone size: -; D gene: -; CDR3 protein: CASSLSSSFLNTEAFF; CDR3 DNA: TGCGCCAGCAGCCTCAGTAGCTCCTTTCTGAACACTGAAGCTTTCTTT
J gene: TRBJ2-7; V gene: TRBV2; clone size: -; D gene: TRBD1; CDR3 protein: CASRPRQGVAYEQYF; CDR3 DNA: TGTGCCAGCAGACCTAGACAGGGTGTAGCCTACGAGCAGTACTTC
J gene: TRBJ1-5; V gene: TRBV6-5; clone size: -; D gene: -; CDR3 protein: CASRSDQPQHF; CDR3 DNA: TGTGCCAGCAGGAGCGATCAGCCCCAGCATTTT
J gene: TRBJ2-5; V gene: TRBV5-1; clone size: -; D gene: TRBD2; CDR3 protein: CASSTVAGGQETQYF; CDR3 DNA: TGCGCCAGCAGCACTGTAGCGGGGGGGCAGGAGACCCAGTACTTC
J gene: TRBJ1-2; V gene: TRBV30; clone size: -; D gene: -; CDR3 protein: CAWRAAGALYGYTF; CDR3 DNA: TGTGCCTGGAGAGCTGCAGGGGCCTTATATGGCTACACCTTC
J gene: TRBJ1-1; V gene: TRBV6-5; clone size: -; D gene: TRBD1; CDR3 protein: CASSEDREGTEAFF; CDR3 DNA: TGTGCCAGCAGTGAGGACAGGGAAGGCACTGAAGCTTTCTTT
J gene: TRBJ2-1; V gene: TRBV10-3; clone size: -; D gene: TRBD1; CDR3 protein: CAIKQGPYNEQFF; CDR3 DNA: TGTGCCATCAAACAGGGGCCCTACAATGAGCAGTTCTTC
J gene: TRBJ2-7; V gene: TRBV28; clone size: -; D gene: -; CDR3 protein: CASSLAYSYEQYF; CDR3 DNA: TGTGCCAGCAGTTTGGCGTACTCCTACGAGCAGTACTTC
J gene: TRBJ1-5; V gene: TRBV18; clone size: -; D gene: -; CDR3 protein: CASSPRTETQPQHF; CDR3 DNA: TGTGCCAGCTCACCTCGGACAGAAACTCAGCCCCAGCATTTT
J gene: TRBJ1-1; V gene: TRBV19; clone size: -; D gene: -; CDR3 protein: CASSIGDRAFF; CDR3 DNA: TGTGCCAGTAGTATTGGAGACAGAGCTTTCTTT
J gene: TRBJ2-4; V gene: TRBV5-1; clone size: -; D gene: -; CDR3 protein: CASSLGFGTSLAKNIQYF; CDR3 DNA: TGCGCCAGCAGCTTGGGGTTTGGGACTTCCCTAGCCAAAAACATTCAGTACTTC
J gene: TRBJ2-7; V gene: TRBV10-3; clone size: -; D gene: TRBD1; CDR3 protein: CAIKRDSSYEQYF; CDR3 DNA: TGTGCCATCAAAAGGGACAGCAGCTACGAGCAGTACTTC
J gene: TRBJ1-5; V gene: TRBV7-2; clone size: -; D gene: -; CDR3 protein: CASSTPQGAQHF; CDR3 DNA: TGTGCCAGCAGCACCCCCCAAGGGGCCCAGCATTTT
J gene: TRBJ2-3; V gene: TRBV5-1; clone size: -; D gene: -; CDR3 protein: CASSLTAGVGSDTQYF; CDR3 DNA: TGCGCCAGCAGCTTGACCGCAGGGGTAGGGTCAGATACGCAGTATTTT
J gene: TRBJ1-5; V gene: TRBV6-1; clone size: -; D gene: -; CDR3 protein: CASTQGDTTNQPQHF; CDR3 DNA: TGTGCCAGTACCCAGGGTGACACTACTAATCAGCCCCAGCATTTT
J gene: TRBJ1-2; V gene: TRBV30; clone size: -; D gene: -; CDR3 protein: CAWSVGRAYYGYTF; CDR3 DNA: TGTGCCTGGAGTGTAGGCAGGGCTTACTATGGCTACACCTTC
J gene: TRBJ1-3; V gene: TRBV2; clone size: few; D gene: -; CDR3 protein: CASSGGQPGNTIYF; CDR3 DNA: TGTGCCAGCAGTGGAGGACAGCCCGGAAACACCATATATTTT
J gene: TRBJ1-2; V gene: TRBV7-2; clone size: -; D gene: -; CDR3 protein: CASSLYSGEINYGYTF; CDR3 DNA: TGTGCCAGCAGTCTATACTCAGGGGAGATTAACTATGGCTACACCTTC
J gene: TRBJ2-7; V gene: TRBV27; clone size: -; D gene: TRBD1; CDR3 protein: CASSTTGAGSYEQYF; CDR3 DNA: TGTGCCAGCAGTACTACAGGGGCCGGCTCCTACGAGCAGTACTTC